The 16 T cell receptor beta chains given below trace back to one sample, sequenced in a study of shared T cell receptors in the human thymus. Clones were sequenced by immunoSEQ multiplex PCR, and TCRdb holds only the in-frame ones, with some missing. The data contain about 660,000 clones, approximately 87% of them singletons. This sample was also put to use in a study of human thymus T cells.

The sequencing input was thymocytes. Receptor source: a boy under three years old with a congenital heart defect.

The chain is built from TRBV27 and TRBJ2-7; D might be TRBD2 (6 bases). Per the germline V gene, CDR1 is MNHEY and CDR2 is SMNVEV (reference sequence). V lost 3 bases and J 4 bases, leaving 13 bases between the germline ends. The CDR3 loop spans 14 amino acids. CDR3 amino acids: CASSFGSEGYEQYF. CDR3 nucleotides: TGTGCCAGCAGTTTCGGATCGGAGGGTTACGAGCAGTACTTC.

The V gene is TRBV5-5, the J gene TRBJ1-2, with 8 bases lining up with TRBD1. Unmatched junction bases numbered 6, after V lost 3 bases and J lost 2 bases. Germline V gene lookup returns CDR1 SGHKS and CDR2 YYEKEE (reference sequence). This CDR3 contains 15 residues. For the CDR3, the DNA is TGTGCCAGCAGCTCGGACAGGGAGGGGAACTATGGCTACACCTTC. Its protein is CASSSDREGNYGYTF.

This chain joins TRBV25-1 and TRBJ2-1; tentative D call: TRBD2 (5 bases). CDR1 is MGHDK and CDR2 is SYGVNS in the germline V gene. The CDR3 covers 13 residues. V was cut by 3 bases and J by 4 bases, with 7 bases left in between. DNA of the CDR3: TGTGCCAGCAGTGACGGGGAATACAATGAGCAGTTCTTC. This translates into CASSDGEYNEQFF.

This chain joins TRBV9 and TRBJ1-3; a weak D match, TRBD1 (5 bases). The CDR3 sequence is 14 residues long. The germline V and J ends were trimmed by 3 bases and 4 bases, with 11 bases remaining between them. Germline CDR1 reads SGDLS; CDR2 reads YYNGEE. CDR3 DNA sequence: TGTGCCAGCAGCGAGGACATAATAGGAAACACCATATATTTT. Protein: CASSEDIIGNTIYF.

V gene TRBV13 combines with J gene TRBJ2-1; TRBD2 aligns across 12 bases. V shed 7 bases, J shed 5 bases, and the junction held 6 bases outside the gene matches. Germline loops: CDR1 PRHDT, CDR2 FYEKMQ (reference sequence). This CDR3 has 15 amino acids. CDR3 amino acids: CASTLRTSGNNEQFF. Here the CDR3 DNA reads TGTGCCAGCACCCTTCGGACTAGCGGGAACAATGAGCAGTTCTTC.

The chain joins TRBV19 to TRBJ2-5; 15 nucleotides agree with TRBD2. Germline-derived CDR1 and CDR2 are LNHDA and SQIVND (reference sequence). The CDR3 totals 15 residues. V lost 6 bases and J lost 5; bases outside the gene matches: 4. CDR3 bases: TGTGCCAGTAGACTCGGGACTAGCGGGGGGGAGACCCAGTACTTC. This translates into CASRLGTSGGETQYF.

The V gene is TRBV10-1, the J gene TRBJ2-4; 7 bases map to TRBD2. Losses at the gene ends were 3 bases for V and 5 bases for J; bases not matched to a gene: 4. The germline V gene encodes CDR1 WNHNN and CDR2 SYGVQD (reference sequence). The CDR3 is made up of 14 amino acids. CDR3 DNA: TGCGCCAGCAGTGACCTAGCGGTTGAAAACATTCAGTACTTC. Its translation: CASSDLAVENIQYF.

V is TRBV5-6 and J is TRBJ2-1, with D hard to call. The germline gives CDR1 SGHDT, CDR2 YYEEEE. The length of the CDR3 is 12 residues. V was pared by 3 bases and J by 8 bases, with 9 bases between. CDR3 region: CASSSLQDEQFF. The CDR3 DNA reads TGTGCCAGCAGCTCGTTACAAGATGAGCAGTTCTTC.

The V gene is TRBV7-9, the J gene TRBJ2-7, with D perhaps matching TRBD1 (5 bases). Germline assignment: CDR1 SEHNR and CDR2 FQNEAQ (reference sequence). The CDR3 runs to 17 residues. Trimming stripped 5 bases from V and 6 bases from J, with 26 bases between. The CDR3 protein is CASSETAPQFFPLEQYF. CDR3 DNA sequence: TGTGCCAGCAGCGAGACAGCCCCTCAGTTCTTCCCCCTCGAGCAGTACTTC.

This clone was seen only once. The CDR3 DNA is TGTGCCAGCAGTGCCTCCGGGGGTAGGGACAATGAGCAGTTCTTC. It translates to CASSASGGRDNEQFF. V and J are TRBV28 and TRBJ2-1; maybe TRBD2 (6 bases). Trimming removed 5 bases at V and 5 bases at J, with 16 bases between. Germline loops: CDR1 MDHEN, CDR2 SYDVKM. CDR3 length: 15 amino acids.

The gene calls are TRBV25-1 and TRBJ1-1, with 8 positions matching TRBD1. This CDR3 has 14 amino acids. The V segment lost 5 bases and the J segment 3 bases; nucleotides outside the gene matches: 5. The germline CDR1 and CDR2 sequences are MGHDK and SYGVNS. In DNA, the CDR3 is TGTGCCAGCAGTCCCACAGGGGGTCACACTGAAGCTTTCTTT. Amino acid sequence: CASSPTGGHTEAFF. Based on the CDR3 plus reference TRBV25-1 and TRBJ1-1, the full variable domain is EADIYQTPRYLVIGTGKKITLECSQTMGHDKMYWYQQDPGMELHLIHYSYGVNSTEKGDLSSESTVSRIRTEHFPLTLESARPSHTSQYLCASSPTGGHTEAFFGQGTRLTVV.

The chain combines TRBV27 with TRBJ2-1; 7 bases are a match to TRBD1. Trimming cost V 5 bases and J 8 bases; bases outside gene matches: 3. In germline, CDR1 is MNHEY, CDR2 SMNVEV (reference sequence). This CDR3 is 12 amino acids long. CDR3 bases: TGTGCCAGCAGTCCTCAGGGGGATGAGCAGTTCTTC. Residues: CASSPQGDEQFF.

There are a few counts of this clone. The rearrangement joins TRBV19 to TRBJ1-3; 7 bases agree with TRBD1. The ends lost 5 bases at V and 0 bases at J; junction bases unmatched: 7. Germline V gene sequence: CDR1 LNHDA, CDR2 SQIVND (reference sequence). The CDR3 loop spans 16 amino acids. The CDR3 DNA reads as TGTGCCAGTAGTCCCGACAGGGCCAGCTCTGGAAACACCATATATTTT. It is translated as CASSPDRASSGNTIYF.

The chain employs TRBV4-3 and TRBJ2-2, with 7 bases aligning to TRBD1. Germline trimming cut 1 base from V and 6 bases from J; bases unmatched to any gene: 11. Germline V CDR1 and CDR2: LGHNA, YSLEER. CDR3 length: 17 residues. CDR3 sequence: CASSQASPTTGAGELFF. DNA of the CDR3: TGCGCCAGCAGCCAAGCCTCCCCAACTACAGGGGCCGGGGAGCTGTTTTTT.

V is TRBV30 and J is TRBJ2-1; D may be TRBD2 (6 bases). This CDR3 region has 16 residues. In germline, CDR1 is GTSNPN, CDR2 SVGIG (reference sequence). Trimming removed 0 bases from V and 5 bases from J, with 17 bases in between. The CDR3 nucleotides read TGTGCCTGGAGTGTGAGAAGCGGGTGGATAAACAATGAGCAGTTCTTC. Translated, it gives CAWSVRSGWINNEQFF. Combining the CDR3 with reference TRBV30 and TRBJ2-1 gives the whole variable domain SQTIHQWPATLVQPVGSPLSLECTVEGTSNPNLYWYRQAAGRGLQLLFYSVGIGQISSEVPQNLSASRPQDRQFILSSKKLLLSDSGFYLCAWSVRSGWINNEQFFGPGTRLTVL.

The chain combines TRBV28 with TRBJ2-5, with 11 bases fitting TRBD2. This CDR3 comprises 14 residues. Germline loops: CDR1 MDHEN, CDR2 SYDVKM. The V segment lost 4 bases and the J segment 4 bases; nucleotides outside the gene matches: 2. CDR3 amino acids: CASSYLAGGETQYF. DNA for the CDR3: TGTGCCAGCAGTTACCTAGCGGGGGGAGAGACCCAGTACTTC.